These T cell receptor beta chains were read from a single sample in a study of shared clonotypes between healthy human individuals. The table came from immunoSEQ multiplex PCR; TCRdb's copy has only in-frame clones and leaves some out. The profile shows approximately 2.4 million clones, roughly 95% of them singletons. Material for sequencing was naive CD4+ T cells sorted from blood. The origin of the receptors is a man aged 18 to 29 in good health. Each CDR3 is given with its conserved first and last residue. D genes are given only for firm matches. Some rows have no size entry. The others give once, few or many, or a class for an expanded clone.

>.|TRBJ2-2|TRBV6-6|.
TGTGCCAGCAGTTCGACCGGGGAGCTGTTTTTT
CASSSTGELFF
>.|TRBJ2-1|TRBV30|.
TGTGCCTGGAGTTCCGGGGCCTTCTCCTACAATGAGCAGTTCTTC
CAWSSGAFSYNEQFF
>.|TRBJ1-5|TRBV19|.
TGTGCCAGTAGTATAGGCCTCCAGGGAATAGGAGCCCAGCATTTT
CASSIGLQGIGAQHF
>few|TRBJ1-4|TRBV6-5|.
TGTGCCAGCAGTTACTCGACAGCAACTAATGAAAAACTGTTTTTT
CASSYSTATNEKLFF
>.|TRBJ2-1|TRBV5-4|TRBD2
TGTGCCAGCAGCCAAGCTTTAGCGGGGGGGCCCAGGGAGCAGTTCTTC
CASSQALAGGPREQFF
>.|TRBJ2-5|TRBV7-8|TRBD2
TGTGCCAGCAGCCTTAGCGGGGGGAGGCAAGAGACCCAGTACTTC
CASSLSGGRQETQYF
>.|TRBJ2-7|TRBV25-1|.
TGTGCCAGCAGTCCCCTAGGACTGAGGAGGGAGCAGTACTTC
CASSPLGLRREQYF
>.|TRBJ2-7|TRBV6-6|TRBD2
TGTGCCAGCACCCCTAGCGGTAGCTCCTACGAGCAGTACTTC
CASTPSGSSYEQYF
>.|TRBJ1-2|TRBV19|.
TGTGCCAGTAGTTCCCCCGGACAGTTTAACTATGGCTACACCTTC
CASSSPGQFNYGYTF
>.|TRBJ1-4|TRBV18|TRBD1
TGTGCCAGCTCCCTTAATCGACAGGGGACTGCAACTAATGAAAAACTGTTTTTT
CASSLNRQGTATNEKLFF
>.|TRBJ2-7|TRBV15|.
TGTGCCACCAGCAGAGAACTCGGCAACGAGCAGTACTTC
CATSRELGNEQYF
>.|TRBJ2-7|TRBV11-2|.
TGTGCCAGCAGCTTTAAGGCATCGGCCTACGAGCAGTACTTC
CASSFKASAYEQYF
>.|TRBJ1-6|TRBV5-1|TRBD1
TGCGCCAGCAGCTTGACAGGGGTAAATTCACCCCTCCACTTT
CASSLTGVNSPLHF
>.|TRBJ1-6|TRBV5-4|TRBD1
TGTGCCAGCAGCTCGCGGACAGGGGGCAGTAATTCACCCCTCCACTTT
CASSSRTGGSNSPLHF
>.|TRBJ1-6|TRBV19|TRBD1
TGTGCCAGTAGTATCGGGGACAGAAATAATTCACCCCTCCACTTT
CASSIGDRNNSPLHF
>.|TRBJ2-1|TRBV9|TRBD2
TGTGCCAGCAGCGGCGGGGGGACGTACGGCGAGCAGTTCTTC
CASSGGGTYGEQFF
>.|TRBJ1-1|TRBV18|TRBD1
TGTGCCAGCTCGGGACAGGGTACTGACACTGAAGCTTTCTTT
CASSGQGTDTEAFF
>.|TRBJ2-1|TRBV18|.
TGTGCCAGCTCACCGGGACCGACCAATGAGCAGTTCTTC
CASSPGPTNEQFF
>.|TRBJ2-5|TRBV5-1|TRBD2
TGCGCCAGCAGCCCCGGGACTAGCGGGGGGCCCATTCAAATCCGGTACTTC
CASSPGTSGGPIQIRYF
>.|TRBJ1-4|TRBV29-1|TRBD1
TGCAGCGGTTTGACAGGGGGCAGCTCAACTAATGAAAAACTGTTTTTT
CSGLTGGSSTNEKLFF
>.|TRBJ1-2|TRBV5-1|.
TGCGCCAGCAGCGCAGACAGGACTGGCTACACCTTC
CASSADRTGYTF
>few|TRBJ1-1|TRBV2|TRBD1
TGTGCCAGCAGCGGGGACAGGGAGGGAAGTGAAGCTTTCTTT
CASSGDREGSEAFF
>.|TRBJ2-3|TRBV30|TRBD2
TGTGCCTGGAGTGTAGCTAGCGGGGGGATCACAGATACGCAGTATTTT
CAWSVASGGITDTQYF
>.|TRBJ1-4|TRBV6-5|TRBD1
TGTGCCAGCAGAACAGGGGAGCTGTCTAATGAAAAACTGTTTTTT
CASRTGELSNEKLFF
>.|TRBJ1-2|TRBV6-1|TRBD1
TGTGCCAGCAGGATTGCCGGGACAGGGGAATATGGCTACACCTTC
CASRIAGTGEYGYTF
>.|TRBJ1-2|TRBV29-1|.
TGCAGCGTTGCCGCGGGAGTAAGCTATGGCTACACCTTC
CSVAAGVSYGYTF
>once|TRBJ2-7|TRBV2|.
TGTGCCAGCCTACGGACATTGGGCTCCTACGAGCAGTACTTC
CASLRTLGSYEQYF
>once|TRBJ2-3|TRBV5-1|.
TGCGCCAGCAGCTTGGTGATGTCAGATACGCAGTATTTT
CASSLVMSDTQYF
>.|TRBJ2-5|TRBV11-2|.
TGTGCCAGCAGCTTAAGTGGACGGGGGCAAGAGACCCAGTACTTC
CASSLSGRGQETQYF
>.|TRBJ1-6|TRBV13|.
TGTGCCAGCAGCTCCCACTCCTATAATTCACCCCTCCACTTT
CASSSHSYNSPLHF
>.|TRBJ1-3|TRBV30|TRBD1
TGTGCCTGGAGCGGGACAGGGAGTAAGGTGGACTCTGGAAACACCATATATTTT
CAWSGTGSKVDSGNTIYF
>once|TRBJ2-3|TRBV7-8|.
TGTGCCAGCAGCTTAATCGGGGGGCTAGGCACAGATACGCAGTATTTT
CASSLIGGLGTDTQYF
>.|TRBJ1-1|TRBV29-1|.
TGCAGCGTCGGACAGTCCGAAGCTTTCTTT
CSVGQSEAFF
>.|TRBJ2-3|TRBV6-6|TRBD2
TGTGCCAGCGACTTAGCGGGAGTTCCAGATACGCAGTATTTT
CASDLAGVPDTQYF
>.|TRBJ1-2|TRBV5-4|TRBD1
TGTGCCAGCAGCTCCGGGACAGGGGGCCCCTATGGCTACACCTTC
CASSSGTGGPYGYTF
>.|TRBJ2-2|TRBV15|.
TGTGCCACCAGCAGAGTAGGTTTTGGCACCGGGGAGCTGTTTTTT
CATSRVGFGTGELFF
>.|TRBJ2-7|TRBV18|TRBD2
TGTGCCAGCTCACCCACTAGCGGGGCCTCTTACGAGCAGTACTTC
CASSPTSGASYEQYF
>.|TRBJ2-7|TRBV5-1|TRBD1
TGCGCCAGCAGCCTGGCCAGGGGGCTAGCCTACGAGCAGTACTTC
CASSLARGLAYEQYF
>once|TRBJ2-1|TRBV5-1|TRBD2
TGCGCCAGCAGCCTCACTAGCGGGTCCCCCTACAATGAGCAGTTCTTC
CASSLTSGSPYNEQFF
>once|TRBJ1-5|TRBV5-8|TRBD1
TGTGCCAGCGGCCTTATTTCAGGGACAGGGTATAGCAATCAGCCCCAGCATTTT
CASGLISGTGYSNQPQHF
>.|TRBJ2-1|TRBV9|.
TGTGCCAGCAGCCGGGCCCTTGATAGGAATGAGCAGTTCTTC
CASSRALDRNEQFF
>.|TRBJ2-1|TRBV11-3|.
TGTGCCAGCAGCTTAACGGGAGTGTCCTACAATGAGCAGTTCTTC
CASSLTGVSYNEQFF
>.|TRBJ1-2|TRBV5-4|.
TGTGCCAGCAGCTTGGGAAAGGACTATGGCTACACCTTC
CASSLGKDYGYTF
>.|TRBJ2-5|TRBV19|TRBD2
TGTGCCAGTAGTCTAGCGGGGGTCCAAGAGACCCAGTACTTC
CASSLAGVQETQYF
>few|TRBJ2-7|TRBV6-5|TRBD1
TGTGCCAGCACCTCCACAGGGGCCAGCGAGCAGTACTTC
CASTSTGASEQYF
>.|TRBJ2-7|TRBV7-9|.
TGTGCCAGCAGCTTAGGGACAGCGTCCTACGAGCAGTACTTC
CASSLGTASYEQYF
>.|TRBJ2-7|TRBV29-1|.
TGCAGCGTTGACACAGGTTCTTCCTACGAGCAGTACTTC
CSVDTGSSYEQYF
>.|TRBJ2-1|TRBV7-2|.
TGTGCCAGCAGCTCACGGGAGTCCTACAATGAGCAGTTCTTC
CASSSRESYNEQFF
>.|TRBJ2-7|TRBV4-1|TRBD2
TGCGCCAGCAGCCAAGAATTAGGACTAGCGGGAACCAACGAGCAGTACTTC
CASSQELGLAGTNEQYF
>.|TRBJ2-3|TRBV14|TRBD1
TGTGCCAGCAGCCCAGACAGGGTGATAGATACGCAGTATTTT
CASSPDRVIDTQYF
>.|TRBJ2-7|TRBV5-1|.
TGCGCCAGCAGCTCCGGTTACGAGCAGTACTTC
CASSSGYEQYF
>.|TRBJ2-3|TRBV10-3|.
TGTGCCATCAGTGAGTCTCGTGATACGCAGTATTTT
CAISESRDTQYF
>.|TRBJ2-5|TRBV7-9|.
TGTGCCAGCAGCAGGGACGGCGCTGTTCAAGAGACCCAGTACTTC
CASSRDGAVQETQYF
>.|TRBJ2-5|TRBV7-9|.
TGTGCCAGCAGCCTCCGACAGATACAAGAGACCCAGTACTTC
CASSLRQIQETQYF
>.|TRBJ2-1|TRBV7-9|TRBD2
TGTGCCAGCAGCAAACTGGGACTAGCGGGATTGGATGAGCAGTTCTTC
CASSKLGLAGLDEQFF
>.|TRBJ2-2|TRBV2|TRBD1
TGTGCCAGCAAATTGGGACAGGGGGCTGGCGGGGAGCTGTTTTTT
CASKLGQGAGGELFF
>.|TRBJ1-1|TRBV5-1|TRBD1
TGCGCCAGCAGCTCCCGGACAGGGTCGGAGGCTGAAGCTTTCTTT
CASSSRTGSEAEAFF
>few|TRBJ1-6|TRBV5-1|.
TGCGCCAGCCAGGACAGCCCAAGGGGGGATTCACCCCTCCACTTT
CASQDSPRGDSPLHF
>.|TRBJ1-3|TRBV11-2|.
TGTGCCAGCAGCTCAGGGGCGGGAAACACCATATATTTT
CASSSGAGNTIYF